Listed below are T cell receptor beta chains from one sample, sequenced in a study of T-cell memory formation after mild COVID-19. TCRdb re-called the 5' RACE reads with MiXCR, one entry per CDR3 protein. Of 350,000 to 400,000 distinct CDR3 sequences in the sample, approximately 14% were seen once. Sequencing was carried out using PBMCs or a T cell subset sorted from them (not recorded which). The receptors were sampled from a man between 18 and 29 years old who had mild COVID-19 (a few samples of this study predate the infection). Cell type and time point are not known. CDR3s include the opening cysteine and the closing phenylalanine or tryptophan. A D gene is named only where the DNA matches it firmly. Clone size, where shown, is once, few, many, or a class for clones that have expanded.

clone_size,j_call,d_call,v_call,cdr3_nt,cdr3_aa
.,TRBJ1-1,TRBD1,TRBV5-1,TGCGCCAGCAGCTGGAATACAGGGGCTGACACTGAAGCTTTCTTT,CASSWNTGADTEAFF
few,TRBJ2-5,.,TRBV28,TGTGCCAGCAAATTATCGACAGCTCAAGAGACCCAGTACTTC,CASKLSTAQETQYF
many,TRBJ2-1,.,TRBV12-3/TRBV12-4,TGTGCCAGCAGTTCTACTAGCCGGCGATCCAATGAGCAGTTCTTC,CASSSTSRRSNEQFF
.,TRBJ2-5,.,TRBV9,TGTGCCAGCAGCCCCCGACCTGAACTCGGGACCCAGTACTTC,CASSPRPELGTQYF
few,TRBJ1-1,.,TRBV12-3/TRBV12-4,TGTGCCAGCAGTTGGGAAGGGAACACTGAAGCTTTCTTT,CASSWEGNTEAFF
.,TRBJ2-1,TRBD1,TRBV5-5,TGTGCCAGCAGCTTAGGGACAGGGCTCAATGAGCAGTTCTTC,CASSLGTGLNEQFF
few,TRBJ2-6,TRBD1,TRBV20-1,TGCAGCACCCCCAGGGGGCGAGGGGCCAACGTCCTGACTTTC,CSTPRGRGANVLTF
.,TRBJ1-2,.,TRBV4-1,TGCGCCAGCAGCCGGGAGGGACACTCCTTCTATGGCTACACCTTC,CASSREGHSFYGYTF
many,TRBJ2-6,.,TRBV6-2/TRBV6-3,TGTGCCAGCAGTTACTTAGGGCCGAGCTCTGGGGCCAACGTCCTGACTTTC,CASSYLGPSSGANVLTF
.,TRBJ1-5,TRBD1,TRBV5-1,TGCGCCAGCAGCTTGGAAGGACAGGTGGATCAGCCCCAGCATTTT,CASSLEGQVDQPQHF